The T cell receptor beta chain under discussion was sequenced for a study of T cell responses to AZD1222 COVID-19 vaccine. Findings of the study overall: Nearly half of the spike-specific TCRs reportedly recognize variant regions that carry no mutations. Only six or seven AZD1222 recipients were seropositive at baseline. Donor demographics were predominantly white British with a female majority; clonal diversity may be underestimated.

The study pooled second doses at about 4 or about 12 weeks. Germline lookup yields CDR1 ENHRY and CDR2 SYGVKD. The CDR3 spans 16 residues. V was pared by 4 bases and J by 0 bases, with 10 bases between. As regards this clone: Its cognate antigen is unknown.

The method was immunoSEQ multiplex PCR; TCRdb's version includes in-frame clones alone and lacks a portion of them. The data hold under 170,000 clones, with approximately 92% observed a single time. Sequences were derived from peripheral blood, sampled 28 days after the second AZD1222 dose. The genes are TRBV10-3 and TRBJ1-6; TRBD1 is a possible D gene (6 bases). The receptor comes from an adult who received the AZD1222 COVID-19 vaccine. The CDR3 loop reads CAISATGSSYNSPLHF. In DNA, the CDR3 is TGTGCCATCAGTGCGACAGGAAGCTCCTATAATTCACCCCTCCACTTT.